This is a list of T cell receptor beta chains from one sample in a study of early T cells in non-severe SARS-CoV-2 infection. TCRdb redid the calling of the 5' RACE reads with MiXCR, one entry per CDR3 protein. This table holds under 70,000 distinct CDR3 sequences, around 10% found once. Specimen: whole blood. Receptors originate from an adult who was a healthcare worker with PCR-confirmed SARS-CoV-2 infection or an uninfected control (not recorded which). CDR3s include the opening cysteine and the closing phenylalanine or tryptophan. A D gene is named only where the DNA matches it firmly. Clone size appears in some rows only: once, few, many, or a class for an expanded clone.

DNA: TGTGCCAGCAGCTTAAGCGGGCGGGACGGCTACACCTTC
CDR3: CASSLSGRDGYTF
size: few
V: TRBV7-2
J: TRBJ1-2
D: -

DNA: TGTGCCAGCAGCGTAGCGATGGGGATCGGGGAGCAGTACTTC
CDR3: CASSVAMGIGEQYF
size: many
V: TRBV9
J: TRBJ2-7
D: -

DNA: TGTGCCAGCAGTTTATCAGGGACAGTTTCCTACGAGCAGTACTTC
CDR3: CASSLSGTVSYEQYF
size: few
V: TRBV27
J: TRBJ2-7
D: TRBD1

DNA: TGTGCCAGCAGTCCACGGGGGGATGAGCAGTTCTTC
CDR3: CASSPRGDEQFF
size: many
V: TRBV6-1
J: TRBJ2-1
D: TRBD2

DNA: TGTGCCAGTTCCCCGGGACAGGAATCCTATGGCTACACCTTC
CDR3: CASSPGQESYGYTF
size: many
V: TRBV19
J: TRBJ1-2
D: TRBD1

DNA: TGTGCCAGCAGCCCAACAGGGAGGGAAAATGAAGCTTTCTTT
CDR3: CASSPTGRENEAFF
size: many
V: TRBV7-9
J: TRBJ1-1
D: -

DNA: TGCGCCAGCAGCTCCCCCACCGGAGGCAGCCAAGAGACCCAGTACTTC
CDR3: CASSSPTGGSQETQYF
size: many
V: TRBV5-1
J: TRBJ2-5
D: -

DNA: TGTGCCAGCAGTTTGCCAGGGGCTAACTACGAGCAGTACTTC
CDR3: CASSLPGANYEQYF
size: -
V: TRBV28
J: TRBJ2-7
D: -

DNA: TGCAGCGTGGTCTATAGGTACGAGCAGTACTTC
CDR3: CSVVYRYEQYF
size: many
V: TRBV29-1
J: TRBJ2-7
D: -

DNA: TGTGCCTGGAACAGGAGAAGCTCCTACGAGCAGTACTTC
CDR3: CAWNRRSSYEQYF
size: many
V: TRBV30
J: TRBJ2-7
D: -

DNA: TGCAGCGTCCAAAGACGCGGGGGAAGCACAGATACGCAGTATTTT
CDR3: CSVQRRGGSTDTQYF
size: many
V: TRBV29-1
J: TRBJ2-3
D: TRBD2

DNA: TGTGCCAGCAGCCGTACGGGGGGGACTGGGGCCAACGTCCTGACTTTC
CDR3: CASSRTGGTGANVLTF
size: many
V: TRBV7-2
J: TRBJ2-6
D: TRBD2

DNA: TGCGCCAGCAGCTTGGACAGAACCTACGAGCAGTACTTC
CDR3: CASSLDRTYEQYF
size: many
V: TRBV5-1
J: TRBJ2-7
D: -

DNA: TGTGCCAGCAGTCCAGGGACAGCCACCGGGGAGCTGTTTTTT
CDR3: CASSPGTATGELFF
size: many
V: TRBV12-3/TRBV12-4
J: TRBJ2-2
D: TRBD1

DNA: TGTGCCAGCACCGAAACCGGGGGTGGACCGCCCGAGACCCAGTACTTC
CDR3: CASTETGGGPPETQYF
size: -
V: TRBV13
J: TRBJ2-5
D: -

DNA: TGTGCCAGCAGCTTAGCGCTTGGTAGCGGCTCTGGGGCCAACGTCCTGACTTTC
CDR3: CASSLALGSGSGANVLTF
size: few
V: TRBV7-9
J: TRBJ2-6
D: -

DNA: TGTGCCAGCAGCGTACAGCTAGCGGGACCCCTGGGAGATACGCAGTATTTT
CDR3: CASSVQLAGPLGDTQYF
size: many
V: TRBV9
J: TRBJ2-3
D: TRBD2

DNA: TGTGCCAGCGGGCCCCGGGGGTTCTCCTACGAGCAGTACTTC
CDR3: CASGPRGFSYEQYF
size: many
V: TRBV6-5
J: TRBJ2-7
D: -

DNA: TGTGCCAGCAGCTATAGCGGTATGAGGGAAGAGACCCAGTACTTC
CDR3: CASSYSGMREETQYF
size: few
V: TRBV11-3
J: TRBJ2-5
D: -

DNA: TGTGCCACCAGTGCCCCCAGCGGGGGGCAGAACACCGGGGAGCTGTTTTTT
CDR3: CATSAPSGGQNTGELFF
size: many
V: TRBV24-1
J: TRBJ2-2
D: TRBD2

DNA: TGCGCCAGCAGCCGACCGGGGTGGGAGATCTACAATGAGCAGTTCTTC
CDR3: CASSRPGWEIYNEQFF
size: -
V: TRBV5-1
J: TRBJ2-1
D: -

DNA: TGCAGTGCTGGACGTAGAAGGGGGAGCTCCTACAATGAGCAGTTCTTC
CDR3: CSAGRRRGSSYNEQFF
size: -
V: TRBV20-1
J: TRBJ2-1
D: -

DNA: TGCAGCATAAGGACAGCCACCTACGAGCAGTACTTC
CDR3: CSIRTATYEQYF
size: medium-sized
V: TRBV29-1
J: TRBJ2-7
D: -

DNA: TGTGCCAGCTCACCACCGGCTAGCGGGAGCTACGAGCAGTACTTC
CDR3: CASSPPASGSYEQYF
size: -
V: TRBV18
J: TRBJ2-7
D: TRBD2

DNA: TGTGCCAGCAGCTTCGATTGGACGGGCGCCTACGAGCAGTACTTC
CDR3: CASSFDWTGAYEQYF
size: few
V: TRBV11-2
J: TRBJ2-7
D: -

DNA: TGTGCCAGCAGTCCTGTTTTTTTGACCCAATACACAGATACGCAGTATTTT
CDR3: CASSPVFLTQYTDTQYF
size: many
V: TRBV12-3/TRBV12-4
J: TRBJ2-3
D: -

DNA: TGCAGCGTCGGGACAGTTTCCTACGAGCAGTACTTC
CDR3: CSVGTVSYEQYF
size: -
V: TRBV29-1
J: TRBJ2-7
D: TRBD1

DNA: TGTGCCAGCAGTTACAGGGACAGGGGTGGAGATACGCAGTATTTT
CDR3: CASSYRDRGGDTQYF
size: few
V: TRBV6-5
J: TRBJ2-3
D: TRBD1

DNA: TGTGCCAGCAGTGGGGTCCACGAGCAGTACTTC
CDR3: CASSGVHEQYF
size: -
V: TRBV2
J: TRBJ2-7
D: -

DNA: TGTGCCAGCAGCAGACAGGGGATGGGCGAAAAACTGTTTTTT
CDR3: CASSRQGMGEKLFF
size: -
V: TRBV7-9
J: TRBJ1-4
D: TRBD1

DNA: TGCAGTGCTAGAGGTGACCTCAATCAGCCCCAGCATTTT
CDR3: CSARGDLNQPQHF
size: -
V: TRBV20-1
J: TRBJ1-5
D: -

DNA: TGCAGCGTTGATAGCGACAGCTCCTACGAGCAGTACTTC
CDR3: CSVDSDSSYEQYF
size: -
V: TRBV29-1
J: TRBJ2-7
D: -

DNA: TGCGCCAGCGAAAACACCGGGGAGCTGTTTTTT
CDR3: CASENTGELFF
size: many
V: TRBV5-1
J: TRBJ2-2
D: -

DNA: TGTGCCAGCAGCCACTCACCGACCCAAGCAACTAGCACAGATACGCAGTATTTT
CDR3: CASSHSPTQATSTDTQYF
size: many
V: TRBV11-2
J: TRBJ2-3
D: -

DNA: TGTGCCAGCACCAGGGTTTCCGACTATGGCTACACCTTC
CDR3: CASTRVSDYGYTF
size: -
V: TRBV9
J: TRBJ1-2
D: -

DNA: TGCAGTGCTAGAAGGGGAGCAAACACCGGGGAGCTGTTTTTT
CDR3: CSARRGANTGELFF
size: -
V: TRBV20-1
J: TRBJ2-2
D: -

DNA: TGTGCCAGCAGCACAACTACTGGAAACACCATATATTTT
CDR3: CASSTTTGNTIYF
size: few
V: TRBV28
J: TRBJ1-3
D: -

DNA: TGCAGCGTCCTTCAACCGGGAGGATCTCACTACGAGCAGTACTTC
CDR3: CSVLQPGGSHYEQYF
size: -
V: TRBV29-1
J: TRBJ2-7
D: TRBD2

DNA: TGTGCCAGCAGTCTACCTACCTATGGCTACACCTTC
CDR3: CASSLPTYGYTF
size: -
V: TRBV12-3/TRBV12-4
J: TRBJ1-2
D: -

DNA: TGCGCCAGCAGCCGGGGACAGAGCTCCTACGAGCAGTACTTC
CDR3: CASSRGQSSYEQYF
size: many
V: TRBV5-1
J: TRBJ2-7
D: TRBD1

DNA: TGTGCCAGCAGTTCCCCACTTGAGGTTGCGCAGTTCTTC
CDR3: CASSSPLEVAQFF
size: many
V: TRBV12-3/TRBV12-4
J: TRBJ2-1
D: -

DNA: TGTGCCAGCAGTGGCCATCAGCCCCAGCATTTT
CDR3: CASSGHQPQHF
size: -
V: TRBV28
J: TRBJ1-5
D: -

DNA: TGTGCCAGCAGCCCGAATCTAGCGGGAGGGCCCTCAGATACGCAGTATTTT
CDR3: CASSPNLAGGPSDTQYF
size: few
V: TRBV3-1
J: TRBJ2-3
D: TRBD2

DNA: TGCAGTGCTAGAGATTTCGGGGTTACTGGAAACACCATATATTTT
CDR3: CSARDFGVTGNTIYF
size: many
V: TRBV20-1
J: TRBJ1-3
D: -

DNA: TGTGCCAGCAGCCGACAGGGGGCTATCAACGAGCAGTACTTC
CDR3: CASSRQGAINEQYF
size: -
V: TRBV2
J: TRBJ2-7
D: TRBD1

DNA: TGTGCCAGCAGTTTTATGAATTCCTACGAGCAGTACTTC
CDR3: CASSFMNSYEQYF
size: many
V: TRBV12-3/TRBV12-4
J: TRBJ2-7
D: -

DNA: TGCGCCAGCAGCCAAGCGGGAGCGGGCAATGAGCAGTTCTTC
CDR3: CASSQAGAGNEQFF
size: many
V: TRBV4-1
J: TRBJ2-1
D: -

DNA: TGTGCCAGCGCGAGTCGCTCTGGGGCCAACGTCCTGACTTTC
CDR3: CASASRSGANVLTF
size: many
V: TRBV27
J: TRBJ2-6
D: -

DNA: TGTGCCAGCAGCCAGGCCGGGACTAGCGGTTACAATGAGCAGTTCTTC
CDR3: CASSQAGTSGYNEQFF
size: -
V: TRBV4-2
J: TRBJ2-1
D: TRBD2

DNA: TGCAGTGCTAGAGACCCGGGGGGGCGGGAGCAGTACTTC
CDR3: CSARDPGGREQYF
size: many
V: TRBV20-1
J: TRBJ2-7
D: TRBD2